The rows below give T cell receptor beta chains drawn from one sample of a study of technical replicates of blood from a few donors. Here immunoSEQ multiplex PCR was the method, and the copy in TCRdb shows in-frame clones only, minus some. The sample yields 80,000 or so clones, roughly 98% seen once. Sequenced sample: T cells isolated from PBMCs. Source of these receptors: a human donor in good health. Both conserved end residues are part of each CDR3. Fields, in order: CDR3 length, V gene, CDR3 protein.

12,TRBV7-9,CASTGELETQYF
16,TRBV27,CASRPGSNRGYNEQFF
12,TRBV11-2,CASSGGHYEQYF
13,TRBV11-3,CASSLDSRASYTF
15,TRBV7-9,CASSLEAGGLYEQYF
13,TRBV28,CASSFPGGTEAFF
15,TRBV5-1,CASSPYQGGSYEQYF
13,TRBV11-3,CASSSRRDNEQFF
17,TRBV5-1,CASSSTPGQGSKNIQYF
14,TRBV7-9,CASSLGWENYGYTF
15,TRBV27,CASSFLGQGGGELFF
13,TRBV6-5,CASSETDGNTIYF
14,TRBV12-5,CASGFLGLTGELFF
17,TRBV5-5,CASSLDRGAGGTDTQYF
12,TRBV6-6,CASTESAGVHTF
15,TRBV11-3,CASSLGRNPSYEQYF
14,TRBV2,CASSEVFGDYEQYF
14,TRBV2,CASRGAGAGETQYF
14,TRBV5-1,CASSLGQSVYGYTF
16,TRBV6-6,CASSGAGTGINYGYTF
15,TRBV4-1,CASSQDRGTVYEQYF
16,TRBV7-9,CASSSGPGLVSDEQFF
16,TRBV18,CASSRRGLSSYNEQFF
13,TRBV6-5,CASSLRQGKGYTF
15,TRBV5-1,CASSLWQGMGYEQYF
15,TRBV9,CASSGGTGNTGELFF
15,TRBV5-8,CASSLGQGSYNEQFF
15,TRBV6-5,CASSYSGQGTYEQYF
14,TRBV4-1,CASSQESEGRPQHF
12,TRBV29-1,CSVVQGAYEQYF
14,TRBV11-3,CASRGWAEGTEAFF
13,TRBV28,CASSFGDAYGYTF
19,TRBV29-1,CSVEATTSGTPVWTDTQYF
13,TRBV5-1,CASSPVREGGYTF
15,TRBV7-9,CASSQRGGINNEQFF
16,TRBV11-2,CASSFTRAILYNEQFF
12,TRBV5-6,CASSLGGGEQYF
14,TRBV19,CATNILGGLSEAFF
15,TRBV5-4,CASSSTGGWDNEQFF
14,TRBV5-1,CASSLEGQNQPQHF